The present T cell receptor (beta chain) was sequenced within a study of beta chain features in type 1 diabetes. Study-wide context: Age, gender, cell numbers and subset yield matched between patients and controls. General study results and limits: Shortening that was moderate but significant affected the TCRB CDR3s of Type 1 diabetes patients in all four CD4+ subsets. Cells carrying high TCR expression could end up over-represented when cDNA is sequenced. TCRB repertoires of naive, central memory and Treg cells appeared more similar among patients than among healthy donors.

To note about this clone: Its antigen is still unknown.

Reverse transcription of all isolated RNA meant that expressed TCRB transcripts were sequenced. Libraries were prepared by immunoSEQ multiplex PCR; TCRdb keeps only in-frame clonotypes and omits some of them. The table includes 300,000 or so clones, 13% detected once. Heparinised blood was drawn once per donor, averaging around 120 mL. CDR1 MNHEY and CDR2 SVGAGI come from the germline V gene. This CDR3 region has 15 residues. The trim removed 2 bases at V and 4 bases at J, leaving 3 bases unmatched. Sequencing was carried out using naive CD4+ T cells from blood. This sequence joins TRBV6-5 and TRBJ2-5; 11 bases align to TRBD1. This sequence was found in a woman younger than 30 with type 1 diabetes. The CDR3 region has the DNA TGTGCCAGCAGTTACCGGGGGACAGGGGGAGAGACCCAGTACTTC. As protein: CASSYRGTGGETQYF.